This T cell receptor beta chain comes out of a study of vaccination and CD4 T cells after COVID-19. Study-wide background: Timing of post-vaccine sample collection was a median about 72 days after dose two, with a range of 14 to 241. A CEFX pool, an HIV-1 Nef pool, or no peptide went to control cultures.

Germline lookup yields CDR1 SGHNT and CDR2 YENEEA. The CDR3 totals 15 residues. This clonotype was seen only once. Its antigen is not identified. At one end the junction does not follow the germline gene, possibly because of a read error. Regarding treatment: roughly 10-day PBMC culture with coronavirus spike peptide pools or control peptides (ViraFEST assay). Ahead of the COVID-19 pandemic (2011-2018), the CD4+ T cells of the unexposed donor were collected. Per well, about 2.2 million PBMCs were cultured in the presence of approximately 9 IU/ml IL-2 and approximately 10 ug/ml peptide pools. With the Oncomine TCR Beta short-read assay, DNA from cultured CD4+ T cells was sequenced. Genomic DNA was isolated from CD4+ T cells that had been cultured. MiXCR was run by TCRdb on the PCR reads, yielding one entry per CDR3 protein. The repertoire includes several thousand distinct CDR3 sequences, around 50% of them detected once, and around 24% sits in the top ten.

The clonotype was recovered from a human donor in good health. This rearrangement joins TRBV11-3 to TRBJ2-3; no firm D call. The sequencing input was CD4+ T cells from blood, cultured in vitro. In DNA, the CDR3 is TGTGCCAGCAGCCTAGACTTCGTCGACACAGATACGCAGTATTTT. Protein product: CASSLDFVDTDTQYF.